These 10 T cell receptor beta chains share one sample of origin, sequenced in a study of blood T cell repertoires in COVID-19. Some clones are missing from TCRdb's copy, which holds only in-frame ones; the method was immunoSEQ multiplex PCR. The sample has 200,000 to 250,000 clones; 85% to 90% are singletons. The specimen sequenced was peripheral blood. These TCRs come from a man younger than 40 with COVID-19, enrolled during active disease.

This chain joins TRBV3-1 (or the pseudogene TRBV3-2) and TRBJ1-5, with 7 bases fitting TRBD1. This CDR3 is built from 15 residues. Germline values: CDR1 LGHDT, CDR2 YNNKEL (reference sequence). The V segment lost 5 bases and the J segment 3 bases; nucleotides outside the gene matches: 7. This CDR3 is CASSRSDRDNQPQHF. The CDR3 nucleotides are TGTGCCAGCAGCAGATCTGACAGGGACAATCAGCCCCAGCATTTT.

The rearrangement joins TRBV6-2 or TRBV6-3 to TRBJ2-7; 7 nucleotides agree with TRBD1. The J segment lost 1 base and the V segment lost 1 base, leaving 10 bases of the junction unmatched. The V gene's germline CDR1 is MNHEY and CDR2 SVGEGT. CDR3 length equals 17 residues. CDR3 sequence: CASSYFIGTAFSYEQYF. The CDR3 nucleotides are TGTGCCAGCAGTTACTTCATCGGGACAGCGTTTTCCTACGAGCAGTACTTC.

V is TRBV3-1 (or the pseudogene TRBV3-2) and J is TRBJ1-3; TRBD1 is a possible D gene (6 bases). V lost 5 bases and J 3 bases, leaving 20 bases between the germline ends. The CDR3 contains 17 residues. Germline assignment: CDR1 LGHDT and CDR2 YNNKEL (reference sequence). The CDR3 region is CASSSWGGSRNGNTIYF. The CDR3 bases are TGTGCCAGCAGCTCCTGGGGGGGCTCTAGGAATGGAAACACCATATATTTT.

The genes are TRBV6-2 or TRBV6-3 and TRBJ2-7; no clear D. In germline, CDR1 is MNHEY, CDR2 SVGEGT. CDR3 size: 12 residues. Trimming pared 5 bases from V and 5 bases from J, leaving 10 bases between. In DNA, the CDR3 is TGTGCCAGCAGTCGACAAGTAGACGAGCAGTACTTC. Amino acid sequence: CASSRQVDEQYF.

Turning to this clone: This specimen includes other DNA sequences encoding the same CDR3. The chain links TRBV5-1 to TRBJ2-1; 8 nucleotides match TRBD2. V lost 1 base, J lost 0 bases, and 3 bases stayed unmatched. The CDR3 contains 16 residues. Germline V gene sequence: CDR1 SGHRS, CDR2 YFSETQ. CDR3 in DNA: TGCGCCAGCAGCTTGTCGGGGGGGAGCTCCTACAATGAGCAGTTCTTC. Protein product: CASSLSGGSSYNEQFF.

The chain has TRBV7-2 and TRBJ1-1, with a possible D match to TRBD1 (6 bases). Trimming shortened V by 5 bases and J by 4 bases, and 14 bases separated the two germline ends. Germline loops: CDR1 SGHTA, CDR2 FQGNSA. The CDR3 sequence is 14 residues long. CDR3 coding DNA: TGTGCCAGCAGCGCTGGGGGCGTCTTCACTGAAGCTTTCTTT. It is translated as CASSAGGVFTEAFF.

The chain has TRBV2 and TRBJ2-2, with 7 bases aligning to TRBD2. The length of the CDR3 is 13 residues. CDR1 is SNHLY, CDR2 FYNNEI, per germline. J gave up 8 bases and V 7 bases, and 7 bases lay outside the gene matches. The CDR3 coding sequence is TGTGCCAGCAAAGCGGGGCGCCCGGGGGAGCTGTTTTTT. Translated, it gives CASKAGRPGELFF.

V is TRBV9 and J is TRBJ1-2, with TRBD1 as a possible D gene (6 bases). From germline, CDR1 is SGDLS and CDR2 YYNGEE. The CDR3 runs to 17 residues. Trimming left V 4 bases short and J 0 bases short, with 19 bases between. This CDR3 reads CASSLTTTRGSNYGYTF. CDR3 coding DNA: TGTGCCAGCAGCCTAACGACTACAAGGGGGTCTAACTATGGCTACACCTTC.

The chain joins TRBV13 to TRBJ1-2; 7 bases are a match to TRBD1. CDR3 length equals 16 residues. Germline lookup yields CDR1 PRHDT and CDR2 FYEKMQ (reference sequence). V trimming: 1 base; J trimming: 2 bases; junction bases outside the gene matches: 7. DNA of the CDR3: TGTGCCAGCAGCTTAGCATGGGACAGCCGAAACTATGGCTACACCTTC. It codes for CASSLAWDSRNYGYTF. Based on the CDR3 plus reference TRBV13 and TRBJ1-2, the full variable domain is AAGVIQSPRHLIKEKRETATLKCYPIPRHDTVYWYQQGPGQDPQFLISFYEKMQSDKGSIPDRFSAQQFSDYHSELNMSSLELGDSALYFCASSLAWDSRNYGYTFGSGTRLTVV.

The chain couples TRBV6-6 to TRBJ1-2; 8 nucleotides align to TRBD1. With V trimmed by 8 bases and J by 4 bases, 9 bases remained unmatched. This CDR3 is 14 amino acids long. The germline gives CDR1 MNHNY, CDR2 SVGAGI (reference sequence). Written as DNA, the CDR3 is TGTGCCAGCCACAGGGGGTCGTTGGGCTATGGCTACACCTTC. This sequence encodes CASHRGSLGYGYTF.